Below, 24 T cell receptor beta chains from the same sample are listed, as sequenced in a study of blood T cell repertoires in COVID-19. Method: immunoSEQ multiplex PCR; TCRdb's copy keeps in-frame clones and lacks some. The sample records roughly 350,000 clones, around nine tenths being singletons. The specimen was peripheral blood. The receptors derive from a woman aged 65 to 85 with COVID-19, enrolled during active disease.

This rearrangement joins TRBV29-1 to TRBJ1-2; 10 nucleotides line up with TRBD1. This CDR3 spans 14 amino acids. J was trimmed by 4 bases and V by 5 bases; bases with no gene match: 7. Germline-derived CDR1 and CDR2 are SQVTM and ANQGSEA. CDR3 sequence: CSVTPGTGAYGYTF. The CDR3, as DNA: TGCAGCGTTACCCCCGGGACAGGGGCCTATGGCTACACCTTC.

This sequence joins TRBV9 and TRBJ2-3; 12 positions match TRBD2. Trimming took 4 bases from V and 1 from J; bases not matched to a gene: 4. The CDR3 consists of 16 residues. CDR1 SGDLS and CDR2 YYNGEE come from the germline V gene. The CDR3 region is CASSSSGGEGTDTQYF. The CDR3 DNA reads as TGTGCCAGCAGCTCTAGCGGGGGGGAGGGCACAGATACGCAGTATTTT.

This chain's CDR3 is CASSYSAGNYEQYF. In DNA form, the CDR3 reads TGTGCCAGCAGTTACTCGGCAGGGAACTACGAGCAGTACTTC. V and J are TRBV6-5 and TRBJ2-7, with D possibly being TRBD1 (5 bases). Germline CDR1 reads MNHEY; CDR2 reads SVGAGI. This CDR3 region has 14 residues. Between the trimmed V and J ends, which lost 0 bases and 3 bases, there was a span of 9 bases.

This chain connects TRBV5-8 to TRBJ1-6; 7 nucleotides match TRBD1. The CDR3 sequence is 15 residues long. Looked up from germline, CDR1 is SGHTS and CDR2 is YDEGEE. V lost 4 bases to trimming and J lost 9 bases; unmatched junction nucleotides: 10. In DNA form, the CDR3 reads TGTGCCAGCAGCCTGCAGGGGACAGTCCTTTCACCCCTCCACTTT. As protein: CASSLQGTVLSPLHF.

This clone appeared a single time. The V call is TRBV30, the J call TRBJ1-4, with 7 bases matching TRBD1. V trimming: 1 base; J trimming: 8 bases; junction bases outside the gene matches: 4. The CDR3 is 13 residues long. Germline V gene data show CDR1 as GTSNPN and CDR2 as SVGIG (reference sequence). CDR3 DNA sequence: TGTGCCTGGAGTGAGGGGGCGAGGGAAAAACTGTTTTTT. It specifies CAWSEGAREKLFF.

The chain uses TRBV25-1 and TRBJ1-2, with 8 bases fitting TRBD1. The CDR3 spans 13 residues. CDR1 is MGHDK, CDR2 SYGVNS, per germline. V lost 5 bases and J lost 7; bases outside the gene matches: 6. The CDR3 loop reads CASSHIDRGGYTF. CDR3 in DNA: TGTGCCAGCAGTCACATCGACAGGGGTGGCTACACCTTC.

This chain connects TRBV14 to TRBJ1-6; 7 bases are a match to TRBD1. Germline trimming cut 1 base from V and 7 bases from J; bases unmatched to any gene: 13. The CDR3 consists of 18 residues. Germline V gives CDR1 SGHDN, CDR2 FVKESK. The CDR3 bases are TGTGCCAGCAGCCAAGCCATTCTTAAAGGCAGGGGGAATTCACCCCTCCACTTT. Encoded protein: CASSQAILKGRGNSPLHF.

The genes are TRBV28 and TRBJ1-1, with 7 bases identical to TRBD1. Germline lookup yields CDR1 MDHEN and CDR2 SYDVKM. The CDR3 loop spans 15 amino acids. V shed 5 bases, J shed 4 bases, and the junction held 10 bases outside the gene matches. The CDR3 region has the DNA TGTGCCAGCAGTCCCCACAGGGGAGAAGGCACTGAAGCTTTCTTT. Its translation is CASSPHRGEGTEAFF.

This rearrangement joins TRBV28 to TRBJ2-5, with 11 bases fitting TRBD1. Germline-derived CDR1 and CDR2 are MDHEN and SYDVKM. With 6 bases clipped from V and 4 bases from J, the junction kept 13 bases outside the gene matches. The CDR3 is 17 amino acids. The CDR3 sequence is CASSDRRTGGVRETQYF. The CDR3 nucleotides are TGTGCCAGCAGCGACAGACGGACAGGGGGCGTGAGAGAGACCCAGTACTTC.

This sequence joins TRBV3-1 (or the pseudogene TRBV3-2) and TRBJ2-2, with D maybe TRBD2 (6 bases). Germline V gene sequence: CDR1 LGHDT, CDR2 YNNKEL (reference sequence). The ends were cut back, 1 base at V and 6 bases at J, with 6 bases in the middle. The CDR3 length is 13 residues. CDR3 loop: CASSQGGAGELFF. In DNA, the CDR3 is TGTGCCAGCAGCCAAGGGGGGGCCGGGGAGCTGTTTTTT.

This chain connects TRBV19 to TRBJ2-4; 8 bases are a match to TRBD1. The CDR3 consists of 14 residues. Germline V gene data show CDR1 as LNHDA and CDR2 as SQIVND (reference sequence). Trimming removed 4 bases from V and 9 bases from J; junction bases left unmatched: 8. The DNA of the CDR3 is TGTGCCAGTAGTACCGGACAGGGTATTGGCATTCAGTACTTC. Protein: CASSTGQGIGIQYF.

V gene TRBV10-3 combines with J gene TRBJ1-1; D gene uncertain. V gave up 11 bases and J gave up 0 bases, with 10 bases separating them. Germline values: CDR1 ENHRY, CDR2 SYGVKD. CDR3 size: 12 residues. The CDR3 nucleotides read TGTGCCGCCCGAGCACTGAACACTGAAGCTTTCTTT. Amino acids: CAARALNTEAFF.

The chain combines TRBV27 with TRBJ1-2; no clear D gene. With 2 bases removed from V and 4 bases from J, the gap between germline ends came to 5 bases. This CDR3 comprises 12 residues. Germline CDR1 and CDR2: MNHEY and SMNVEV (reference sequence). CDR3 bases: TGTGCCAGCAGTTTACCTCCCTATGGCTACACCTTC. Its translation: CASSLPPYGYTF.

The V gene is TRBV30, the J gene TRBJ1-1, with TRBD1 matching over 10 bases. The V segment lost 5 bases and the J segment 4 bases; nucleotides outside the gene matches: 7. Per germline, CDR1 GTSNPN and CDR2 SVGIG (reference sequence). The CDR3 loop spans 14 amino acids. CDR3 sequence reads: CAWVDRGDTTEAFF. The CDR3 bases are TGTGCCTGGGTGGACAGGGGGGATACCACTGAAGCTTTCTTT.

This chain connects TRBV9 to TRBJ1-5; 8 bases are shared with TRBD1. Trimming took 7 bases from V and 9 from J; bases not matched to a gene: 6. In germline, CDR1 is SGDLS, CDR2 YYNGEE. The length of the CDR3 is 12 residues. In DNA form, the CDR3 reads TGTGCCAGCGGACAGGGAGACTGGCCCCAGCATTTT. It encodes CASGQGDWPQHF. Together with reference TRBV9 and TRBJ1-5, the CDR3 gives the full variable domain: DSGVTQTPKHLITATGQRVTLRCSPRSGDLSVYWYQQSLDQGLQFLIQYYNGEERAKGNILERFSAQQFPDLHSELNLSSLELGDSALYFCASGQGDWPQHFGDGTRLSIL.

V and J are TRBV7-2 and TRBJ2-3; 10 bases are a match to TRBD2. The CDR3 is 17 amino acids. V lost 5 bases to trimming and J lost 5 bases; unmatched junction nucleotides: 13. Germline lookup yields CDR1 SGHTA and CDR2 FQGNSA. The CDR3 DNA is TGTGCCAGCAGCCCCAACCCGACCGGGACTAGCGTAGATACGCAGTATTTT. Its protein product is CASSPNPTGTSVDTQYF.

This clone was found once. The chain employs TRBV11-3 and TRBJ2-1, with 7 bases lining up with TRBD2. Germline V CDR1 and CDR2: SGHNT, YENEEA. V shed 5 bases and J 14 bases; nucleotides not matched to a gene: 12. CDR3 length: 13 amino acids. The DNA of the CDR3 is TGTGCCAGCAGCCGAACCCCTAGCGGTGCTGAGTTCTTC. Translated: CASSRTPSGAEFF.

V is TRBV19 and J is TRBJ1-2; a possible D gene is TRBD1 (6 bases). The CDR3 runs to 12 residues. Germline CDR1 reads LNHDA; CDR2 reads SQIVND (reference sequence). Between the trimmed V and J ends, which lost 11 bases and 3 bases, there was a span of 13 bases. The CDR3 here is CAATGTYYGYTF. The CDR3 DNA reads TGTGCCGCTACAGGGACATACTATGGCTACACCTTC.

The V gene is TRBV10-3, the J gene TRBJ2-2; D is undetermined. The CDR3 extends over 16 amino acids. In germline, CDR1 is ENHRY, CDR2 SYGVKD. V was clipped by 2 bases and J by 0 bases, with 10 bases between them. The CDR3 loop reads CAISEGELANTGELFF. The CDR3 DNA is TGTGCCATCAGTGAGGGAGAACTTGCGAACACCGGGGAGCTGTTTTTT.

The chain joins TRBV12-3 or TRBV12-4 to TRBJ1-6; 7 bases line up with TRBD1. V gave up 5 bases and J gave up 7 bases; unmatched junction bases: 2. The CDR3 covers 13 residues. CDR3 protein: CASSVDRNSPLHF. For the CDR3, the DNA is TGTGCCAGCAGTGTGGACAGGAATTCACCCCTCCACTTT.

This rearrangement joins TRBV7-2 to TRBJ1-6; no firm D call. Germline CDR1 and CDR2: SGHTA and FQGNSA. V dropped 5 bases and J dropped 7 bases, with 24 bases sitting between them. This CDR3 spans 18 amino acids. The CDR3 sequence is CASSLLPAPPTYNSPLHF. Written as DNA, the CDR3 is TGTGCCAGCAGCCTTCTACCAGCCCCACCGACTTACAATTCACCCCTCCACTTT.

This chain links TRBV19 with TRBJ1-1, with D maybe TRBD1 (6 bases). CDR3 length: 17 residues. Trimming took off 1 base at V and 0 bases at J, with 15 bases between the two ends. Germline V gives CDR1 LNHDA, CDR2 SQIVND (reference sequence). The chain's CDR3 is CASSIVVGRGVNTEAFF. Here the CDR3 DNA reads TGTGCCAGTAGTATAGTTGTTGGCAGGGGCGTGAACACTGAAGCTTTCTTT.

The rearrangement uses TRBV7-2 and TRBJ2-2, with 12 bases matching TRBD2. The CDR3 is 15 amino acids. With 6 bases clipped from V and 8 bases from J, the junction kept 7 bases outside the gene matches. Per the germline V gene, CDR1 is SGHTA and CDR2 is FQGNSA. The CDR3 nucleotides read TGTGCCAGCAGTCCTAGCGGGGGGGCAGCGGGGGAGCTGTTTTTT. It specifies CASSPSGGAAGELFF.

V is TRBV19 and J is TRBJ2-3, with TRBD2 matching over 12 bases. The CDR3 sequence is 14 residues long. CDR1 is LNHDA and CDR2 is SQIVND in the germline V gene (reference sequence). Germline trimming cut 9 bases from V and 3 bases from J; bases unmatched to any gene: 4. The CDR3 nucleotides are TGTGCCAGCACTACTAGCGGGGGGACAGATACGCAGTATTTT. Its translation: CASTTSGGTDTQYF.